The entry below gives a single T cell receptor beta chain sequence along with its context. Its target is unknown. Other nucleotide sequences in the sample specify the same CDR3. The time point here: baseline pretreatment blood. Indicated treatment: 15 Gy SBRT to primary tumor, nephrectomy 4 weeks later. The tumor was a clear cell renal cell carcinoma. The data were taken from a study of radiation and T cells in renal cell carcinoma. Looking at the study overall: Nephrectomy followed 15 Gy stereotactic body radiation by 4 weeks.

TCRdb keeps only in-frame clones here, not all; method: immunoSEQ multiplex PCR. This table has 120,000 to 150,000 clones, about nine tenths appearing once. V dropped 1 base and J dropped 7 bases, with 7 bases sitting between them. The CDR3 length is 11 residues. The germline V gene has CDR1 GTSNPN and CDR2 SVGIG (reference sequence). Study conclusions and caveats: In blood, top tumor clones expanded by 2 weeks, shrinking by 4.

The clonotype comes from a woman in her 70s with renal cell carcinoma. The V and J genes are TRBV30 and TRBJ1-1; TRBD1 might be the D (5 bases). The input for sequencing was blood, taken from a patient whose treatment included radiotherapy and nephrectomy. CDR3 protein: CAWSDRGEAFF. Here the CDR3 DNA reads TGTGCCTGGAGTGATAGGGGTGAAGCTTTCTTT.